The following is a TCR beta chain sequence with its context. Its specificity is unknown. The germline gives CDR1 LGHDT, CDR2 YNNKEL (reference sequence). CDR3 length: 16 residues. V gave up 1 base and J gave up 6 bases, with 16 bases separating them. Produced via immunoSEQ multiplex PCR; TCRdb's table is partial and in-frame only. This sample has about 26,000 clones; under 80% occur once, and the top ten carry around 9.3%. CD4+ T cells from unexposed donors were obtained before the COVID-19 pandemic (2011-2018). CD4+ T cells were isolated from the cells after around 11 days of culture. The sample belongs to a study of CD4 T cells in relation to SARS-CoV-2 and coronaviruses. Study-level points and caveats: Samples before the pandemic and after infection were not matched within any donor.

The clonotype comes from a human donor in good health. V gene TRBV3-1 (or the pseudogene TRBV3-2) combines with J gene TRBJ1-5, with D possibly TRBD1 on 6 matching bases. Sequencing used CD4+ T cells from PBMCs, cultured in vitro. Here the CDR3 DNA reads TGTGCCAGCAGCCAAGTGAAGGGGGTTCCTACTCAGCCCCAGCATTTT. Protein product: CASSQVKGVPTQPQHF.